What follows are 20 T cell receptor beta chains derived from one specimen sequenced in a study of TIL therapy for anti-PD-1-resistant metastatic lung cancer. The time point is: pre-treatment sample, taken before nivolumab and TIL therapy. This was the immunoSEQ v3 assay. The repertoire was sequenced with immunoSEQ multiplex PCR; TCRdb's copy has only in-frame clones and lacks some. The sample holds 15,000 to 20,000 clones, approximately 83% seen once. The material was blood, obtained at baseline. All receptors derive from a person between 25 and 79 years old with non-small cell lung cancer.

This chain joins TRBV5-1 and TRBJ2-2, with 9 bases that match TRBD1. V trimming: 1 base; J trimming: 3 bases; junction bases outside the gene matches: 4. The CDR3 runs 16 residues. Germline CDR1 reads SGHRS; CDR2 reads YFSETQ. CDR3 sequence: CASSLIDRGDTGELFF. DNA for the CDR3: TGCGCCAGCAGCTTGATTGACAGGGGGGACACCGGGGAGCTGTTTTTT.

This chain uses TRBV9 with TRBJ2-5; 7 nucleotides align to TRBD2. V was pared by 4 bases and J by 5 bases, with 14 bases of the junction left unmatched. From germline, CDR1 is SGDLS and CDR2 YYNGEE. The CDR3 sequence is 16 residues long. As DNA, the CDR3 is TGTGCCAGCAGCCCCGGAAGGGGAGGGTTCATGGAGACCCAGTACTTC. It is translated as CASSPGRGGFMETQYF.

The genes are TRBV28 and TRBJ1-5; D not certain. This CDR3 contains 13 residues. V dropped 6 bases and J dropped 6 bases, with 12 bases sitting between them. Per germline, CDR1 MDHEN and CDR2 SYDVKM. The CDR3 sequence is CASSHRRSQPQHF. The DNA of the CDR3 is TGTGCCAGCAGCCATAGGAGGTCTCAGCCCCAGCATTTT.

This clone was found a few times. CDR3 region: CASSLQRELFF. The CDR3 region has the DNA TGTGCCAGCAGCTTGCAGAGGGAGCTGTTTTTT. V is TRBV7-9 and J is TRBJ2-2; no clear D. Looked up from germline, CDR1 is SEHNR and CDR2 is FQNEAQ (reference sequence). The CDR3 has 11 amino acids. V was clipped by 3 bases and J by 9 bases, with 5 bases between them.

The rearrangement links TRBV28 to TRBJ1-5; D is possibly TRBD1 (6 bases). The germline V gene encodes CDR1 MDHEN and CDR2 SYDVKM. The CDR3 has 13 amino acids. Trimming removed 7 bases at V and 3 bases at J, with 10 bases between. CDR3 amino acids: CASTGQPNQPQHF. In DNA, the CDR3 is TGTGCCAGCACTGGACAGCCCAATCAGCCCCAGCATTTT. The variable domain in full, completed from reference TRBV28 and TRBJ1-5, reads DVKVTQSSRYLVKRTGEKVFLECVQDMDHENMFWYRQDPGLGLRLIYFSYDVKMKEKGDIPEGYSVSREKKERFSLILESASTNQTSMYLCASTGQPNQPQHFGDGTRLSIL.

The chain uses TRBV5-8 and TRBJ1-5; D not certain. This CDR3 comprises 13 residues. CDR1 and CDR2 from the germline V gene are SGHTS and YDEGEE. V was clipped by 2 bases and J by 3 bases, with 6 bases between them. CDR3 residues: CASSFRTNQPQHF. The CDR3 DNA is TGTGCCAGCAGCTTCAGGACCAATCAGCCCCAGCATTTT.

The rearrangement joins TRBV6-1 to TRBJ2-5; D possibly corresponds to TRBD1 (5 bases). V lost 7 bases and J 5 bases, leaving 8 bases between the germline ends. CDR1 and CDR2 from the germline V gene are MNHNS and SASEGT. The CDR3 is made up of 11 amino acids. CDR3 coding DNA: TGTGCCAGCATGCAGGGCGAGACCCAGTACTTC. It yields the protein CASMQGETQYF.

The rearrangement uses TRBV20-1 and TRBJ2-1; possibly TRBD2 for D (6 bases). Deletions cut 3 bases from V and 12 bases from J, with 12 bases between. The CDR3 has 11 residues. Germline CDR1 DFQATT, CDR2 SNEGSKA (reference sequence). The CDR3 nucleotides are TGCAGTGCTAGTGTTGCGGGGATGCAGTTCTTC. Translating gives CSASVAGMQFF.

This chain connects TRBV9 to TRBJ2-3, with a tentative D call TRBD1 (6 bases). Trimming removed 0 bases at V and 2 bases at J, with 7 bases between. The CDR3 runs to 14 residues. Germline V gives CDR1 SGDLS, CDR2 YYNGEE. CDR3 DNA: TGTGCCAGCAGCGTAGGGACAGACACAGATACGCAGTATTTT. The encoded protein is CASSVGTDTDTQYF.

The chain uses TRBV2 and TRBJ1-2, with D unresolved. Germline lookup yields CDR1 SNHLY and CDR2 FYNNEI. Trimming removed 7 bases at V and 1 base at J, with 13 bases between. The CDR3 loop spans 14 amino acids. CDR3 DNA: TGTGCCAGCACCCAAAACCGAATTAACTATGGCTACACCTTC. This translates into CASTQNRINYGYTF. Together with reference TRBV2 and TRBJ1-2, the CDR3 gives the full variable domain: EPEVTQTPSHQVTQMGQEVILRCVPISNHLYFYWYRQILGQKVEFLVSFYNNEISEKSEIFDDQFSVERPDGSNFTLKIRSTKLEDSAMYFCASTQNRINYGYTFGSGTRLTVV.

This clone was seen once. J is TRBJ1-1 and V is TRBV2; D remains unclear. The CDR3 totals 14 residues. Germline-derived CDR1 and CDR2 are SNHLY and FYNNEI. V shed 5 bases and J shed 3 bases, with 13 bases lying between them. The CDR3 DNA is TGTGCCAGCAGTCGGGAAGGGCGGGACACTGAAGCTTTCTTT. Protein sequence: CASSREGRDTEAFF.

This clone was seen a few times. The chain joins TRBV14 to TRBJ2-3; 12 bases line up with TRBD2. J gave up 5 bases and V 3 bases, and 15 bases lay outside the gene matches. Germline V gene data show CDR1 as SGHDN and CDR2 as FVKESK. CDR3 size: 19 residues. CDR3 DNA sequence: TGTGCCAGCAGCCAGGCCTGGCGATTATCTAGCGGGAGGGAAGATACGCAGTATTTT. Its protein product is CASSQAWRLSSGREDTQYF.

This clone was seen once. The chain uses TRBV7-2 and TRBJ2-1, with D perhaps TRBD2 (5 bases). The germline V and J ends were trimmed by 5 bases and 7 bases, with 18 bases remaining between them. CDR3 length: 15 amino acids. Germline lookup yields CDR1 SGHTA and CDR2 FQGNSA. The CDR3 nucleotides read TGTGCCAGCAGCCCAGAAAGGGCGCGGGTAAATGAGCAGTTCTTC. Amino acid sequence: CASSPERARVNEQFF.

A remark on this clone: At the DNA level, this CDR3 is encoded by other sequences in the same sample as well. J is TRBJ2-7 and V is TRBV5-1; TRBD1 might be the D (6 bases). Germline CDR1 and CDR2: SGHRS and YFSETQ. Trimming took 4 bases from V and 2 from J, leaving 10 bases between them. This CDR3 has 13 residues. CDR3: CASSPTGAYEQYF. CDR3 coding DNA: TGCGCCAGCAGCCCGACAGGTGCCTACGAGCAGTACTTC.

This chain links TRBV7-2 with TRBJ1-1; 7 nucleotides match TRBD1. This CDR3 is 15 amino acids long. Germline V gene data show CDR1 as SGHTA and CDR2 as FQGNSA. V gave up 5 bases and J gave up 3 bases; unmatched junction bases: 9. The CDR3 loop reads CASSRTGAGDTEAFF. The CDR3 bases are TGTGCCAGCAGCAGGACAGGTGCAGGGGACACTGAAGCTTTCTTT.

The J gene is TRBJ2-3, the V gene TRBV7-2, with D maybe TRBD1 (6 bases). Germline CDR1 reads SGHTA; CDR2 reads FQGNSA. This CDR3 contains 16 residues. V was clipped by 2 bases and J by 3 bases, with 15 bases between them. Here the CDR3 DNA reads TGTGCCAGCAGCTTAAGGCCAGGGGAGAAAACAGATACGCAGTATTTT. This sequence encodes CASSLRPGEKTDTQYF. The variable domain in full, completed from reference TRBV7-2 and TRBJ2-3, reads GAGVSQSPSNKVTEKGKDVELRCDPISGHTALYWYRQSLGQGLEFLIYFQGNSAPDKSGLPSDRFSAERTGGSVSTLTIQRTQQEDSAVYLCASSLRPGEKTDTQYFGPGTRLTVL.

This chain uses TRBV5-1 with TRBJ1-2, with D unresolved. This CDR3 has 14 residues. Germline V gene sequence: CDR1 SGHRS, CDR2 YFSETQ. V was clipped by 4 bases and J by 3 bases, with 13 bases between them. The CDR3 DNA sequence: TGCGCCAGCAGCCAGGACGGGAGTCACTATGGCTACACCTTC. Its translation: CASSQDGSHYGYTF.

The V gene is TRBV15, the J gene TRBJ1-5; D remains ambiguous. There are 15 residues in the CDR3. From germline, CDR1 is LNHNV and CDR2 YYDKDF (reference sequence). The ends were cut back, 0 bases at V and 4 bases at J, with 10 bases in the middle. CDR3 coding DNA: TGTGCCACCAGCAGAGATCGAAGAGGAAATCAGCCCCAGCATTTT. The encoded protein is CATSRDRRGNQPQHF.

The J gene is TRBJ2-1, the V gene TRBV2, with D perhaps matching TRBD2 (5 bases). V shed 4 bases and J shed 8 bases, with 18 bases lying between them. CDR3 length: 15 amino acids. Germline V gene data show CDR1 as SNHLY and CDR2 as FYNNEI. The CDR3 reads CASSGGPRGVHEQFF. CDR3 DNA: TGTGCCAGCAGTGGCGGGCCCCGGGGTGTGCATGAGCAGTTCTTC.

The rearrangement uses TRBV29-1 and TRBJ1-1; 7 nucleotides agree with TRBD1. Germline V gene data show CDR1 as SQVTM and CDR2 as ANQGSEA. Losses at the gene ends were 3 bases for V and 6 bases for J; bases not matched to a gene: 4. This CDR3 is built from 12 residues. CDR3 in DNA: TGCAGCGTTGAGCGCGACAGGGCTGAAGCTTTCTTT. It encodes CSVERDRAEAFF.